These 32 T cell receptor beta chains were sequenced from one sample in a study of beta chain features in type 1 diabetes. Reverse transcribing all isolated RNA meant expressed TCRB transcripts were sequenced. TCRdb's table, derived via immunoSEQ multiplex PCR, lists solely in-frame clones and lacks some. This sample has about 330,000 clones, with about 10% found just once. The sample was naive CD4+ T cells from blood. These receptors were collected from a woman aged 25 to 39 in good health.

This clone turned up a few times. This sequence joins TRBV28 and TRBJ2-1, with 15 bases lining up with TRBD2. Trimming took 7 bases from V and 9 from J; bases not matched to a gene: 10. The CDR3 is 16 residues long. In germline, CDR1 is MDHEN, CDR2 SYDVKM. CDR3 in amino acids: CASTTAGLAGGSEQFF. CDR3 coding DNA: TGTGCCAGCACCACCGCGGGACTAGCGGGGGGAAGTGAGCAGTTCTTC.

Only a few counts were recorded for this clone. The chain is built from TRBV5-1 and TRBJ2-1; 11 bases are shared with TRBD2. CDR1 SGHRS and CDR2 YFSETQ come from the germline V gene. This CDR3 spans 15 amino acids. Losses at the gene ends were 4 bases for V and 10 bases for J; bases not matched to a gene: 10. CDR3 loop: CASSLPGLAVTEQFF. DNA for the CDR3: TGCGCCAGCAGCCTCCCGGGACTAGCGGTGACGGAGCAGTTCTTC.

This chain connects TRBV13 to TRBJ1-4; the D is unclear. This CDR3 has 13 amino acids. The V end was cut by 2 bases, the J end by 7 bases, with 8 bases between. The germline gives CDR1 PRHDT, CDR2 FYEKMQ (reference sequence). For the CDR3, the DNA is TGTGCCAGCAGCTTATCCCCCAGTGAAAAACTGTTTTTT. It is translated as CASSLSPSEKLFF.

The genes are TRBV28 and TRBJ1-3, with TRBD1 as a possible D gene (5 bases). Germline V gives CDR1 MDHEN, CDR2 SYDVKM. CDR3 length: 14 amino acids. The V and J ends lost 5 bases and 0 bases respectively, with 8 bases between them. The CDR3 is CASSRGSSGNTIYF. The CDR3 nucleotides read TGTGCCAGCAGTCGGGGGTCCTCTGGAAACACCATATATTTT. Combining the CDR3 with reference TRBV28 and TRBJ1-3 gives the whole variable domain DVKVTQSSRYLVKRTGEKVFLECVQDMDHENMFWYRQDPGLGLRLIYFSYDVKMKEKGDIPEGYSVSREKKERFSLILESASTNQTSMYLCASSRGSSGNTIYFGEGSWLTVV.

This clone was seen only a few times. Within the sample, other DNA sequences also encode this same CDR3. The rearrangement links TRBV6-5 to TRBJ2-7; the D gene is possibly TRBD1 (6 bases). This CDR3 has 14 amino acids. V shed 0 bases and J shed 3 bases, with 9 bases lying between them. Germline-derived CDR1 and CDR2 are MNHEY and SVGAGI. This CDR3 reads CASSYSGQGYEQYF. CDR3 DNA sequence: TGTGCCAGCAGTTACTCGGGACAAGGCTACGAGCAGTACTTC.

This clone has just a few counts. The rearrangement joins TRBV5-4 to TRBJ2-5, with TRBD2 matching 10 bases. Per germline, CDR1 SGHNT and CDR2 YYREEE (reference sequence). The CDR3 contains 15 residues. With 6 bases clipped from V and 2 bases from J, the junction kept 7 bases outside the gene matches. CDR3 amino acids: CASTTAGGPQETQYF. In nucleotides, the CDR3 is TGTGCCAGCACCACAGCGGGAGGGCCGCAAGAGACCCAGTACTTC.

The chain has TRBV11-1 and TRBJ2-2; 8 bases map to TRBD1. J was trimmed by 4 bases and V by 5 bases; bases with no gene match: 9. The CDR3 has 16 residues. From germline, CDR1 is SGHAT and CDR2 FQDESV (reference sequence). The CDR3 region is CASSPQGVTSTGELFF. CDR3 coding DNA: TGTGCCAGCAGCCCACAGGGGGTGACCTCCACCGGGGAGCTGTTTTTT. Full variable domain (rest looked up from reference TRBV11-1 and TRBJ2-2): EAEVAQSPRYKITEKSQAVAFWCDPISGHATLYWYRQILGQGPELLVQFQDESVVDDSQLPKDRFSAERLKGVDSTLKIQPAELGDSAMYLCASSPQGVTSTGELFFGEGSRLTVL.

The gene calls are TRBV29-1 and TRBJ1-1; D is uncertain. Per the germline V gene, CDR1 is SQVTM and CDR2 is ANQGSEA. V gave up 7 bases and J gave up 0 bases, with 12 bases separating them. The CDR3 is 13 residues long. CDR3 sequence (DNA): TGCAGCGCCTTGGGCCCTATGAACACTGAAGCTTTCTTT. It is translated as CSALGPMNTEAFF.

This chain connects TRBV2 to TRBJ2-1, with 12 bases that match TRBD1. The CDR3 loop spans 14 amino acids. V lost 6 bases and J lost 4; bases outside the gene matches: 1. From germline, CDR1 is SNHLY and CDR2 FYNNEI. The CDR3 region is CASRGQGAYNEQFF. CDR3 sequence (DNA): TGTGCCAGCAGGGGACAGGGGGCTTACAATGAGCAGTTCTTC. Using reference TRBV2 and TRBJ2-1 for the parts outside the CDR3, the full variable domain is EPEVTQTPSHQVTQMGQEVILRCVPISNHLYFYWYRQILGQKVEFLVSFYNNEISEKSEIFDDQFSVERPDGSNFTLKIRSTKLEDSAMYFCASRGQGAYNEQFFGPGTRLTVL.

This chain uses TRBV10-3 with TRBJ2-7; TRBD2 matches 13 bases. Trimming took 8 bases from V and 7 from J; bases not matched to a gene: 2. Germline CDR1 ENHRY, CDR2 SYGVKD. The CDR3 runs to 12 residues. The DNA of the CDR3 is TGTGCCATCGGACTAGCGGGAGATGAGCAGTACTTC. This sequence encodes CAIGLAGDEQYF.

V gene TRBV7-2 combines with J gene TRBJ2-2; 9 nucleotides line up with TRBD2. The CDR3 runs to 16 residues. J was trimmed by 7 bases and V by 3 bases; bases with no gene match: 9. Germline loops: CDR1 SGHTA, CDR2 FQGNSA. The CDR3 DNA follows: TGTGCCAGCAGCTTTCCGACTAGCGGACTGGGCGGGGAGCTGTTTTTT. Translation: CASSFPTSGLGGELFF.

The chain is built from TRBV6-5 and TRBJ2-7; tentative D call: TRBD1 (6 bases). V gave up 4 bases and J gave up 4 bases, with 11 bases separating them. The CDR3 is 13 amino acids. Germline CDR1 MNHEY, CDR2 SVGAGI. The CDR3 DNA sequence: TGTGCCAGCAGTTTATACAGGGAATACGAGCAGTACTTC. Translated, it gives CASSLYREYEQYF.

This clone was observed a handful of times. Different DNA sequences within this sample yield the same CDR3. J is TRBJ1-2 and V is TRBV28, with 7 positions matching TRBD1. V was clipped by 6 bases and J by 1 base; unmatched bases: 2. This CDR3 has 13 residues. The V gene's germline CDR1 is MDHEN and CDR2 SYDVKM. The CDR3 DNA sequence: TGTGCCAGCAGCCGGGACAGTAACTATGGCTACACCTTC. It codes for CASSRDSNYGYTF.

Only a few counts were recorded for this clone. The rearrangement joins TRBV30 to TRBJ1-2; D is perhaps TRBD1 (6 bases). The CDR3 sequence is 13 residues long. The germline V gene encodes CDR1 GTSNPN and CDR2 SVGIG (reference sequence). V lost 1 base, J lost 7 bases, and 13 bases lay in between. DNA for the CDR3: TGTGCCTGGAGTGAACAGGGAGTCTCTGGCTACACCTTC. It is translated as CAWSEQGVSGYTF.

The V call is TRBV11-1, the J call TRBJ2-3; a possible D gene is TRBD2 (6 bases). V lost 4 bases and J lost 0, with 8 bases in between. CDR1 is SGHAT, CDR2 FQDESV, per germline (reference sequence). The CDR3 covers 14 residues. This chain's CDR3 is CASSWAGSTDTQYF. In DNA, the CDR3 is TGTGCCAGCAGCTGGGCGGGGAGCACAGATACGCAGTATTTT.

This clone has more than one count but fewer than ten. The chain uses TRBV6-5 and TRBJ2-6, with D tentatively TRBD1 (6 bases). Germline V gene lookup returns CDR1 MNHEY and CDR2 SVGAGI. V lost 2 bases, J lost 2 bases, and 10 bases lay in between. This CDR3 contains 16 residues. Here the CDR3 reads CASSYSDRTGANVLTF. The CDR3 nucleotides are TGTGCCAGCAGTTACAGCGACAGGACTGGGGCCAACGTCCTGACTTTC.

This clone occurred a few times. This chain connects TRBV9 to TRBJ2-3; TRBD2 matches 9 bases. V was pared by 0 bases and J by 3 bases, with 11 bases of the junction left unmatched. The germline gives CDR1 SGDLS, CDR2 YYNGEE. CDR3 length: 18 residues. CDR3: CASSVGISGSGSTDTQYF. The CDR3 DNA reads as TGTGCCAGCAGCGTAGGGATTAGCGGGAGTGGGTCGACAGATACGCAGTATTTT.

This clone was observed a few times. The chain has TRBV7-2 and TRBJ2-7; 12 bases are a match to TRBD2. The CDR3 consists of 15 residues. V was clipped by 3 bases and J by 1 base; unmatched bases: 1. Germline V gene data show CDR1 as SGHTA and CDR2 as FQGNSA. This CDR3 is CASSFGLAGSYEQYF. The CDR3 DNA follows: TGTGCCAGCAGCTTTGGACTAGCGGGATCCTACGAGCAGTACTTC.

The sample holds a few counts of this clone. The rearrangement joins TRBV25-1 to TRBJ2-7; D may be TRBD1 (6 bases). In germline, CDR1 is MGHDK, CDR2 SYGVNS. V dropped 3 bases and J dropped 0 bases, with 9 bases sitting between them. This CDR3 region has 14 residues. This CDR3 reads CASSDNRVSYEQYF. The CDR3 coding sequence is TGTGCCAGCAGTGATAACAGGGTCTCCTACGAGCAGTACTTC.

This clone was seen a handful of times. The chain combines TRBV28 with TRBJ2-7; possibly TRBD2 for D (8 bases). The V and J ends lost 6 bases and 12 bases respectively, with 15 bases between them. Germline V gene lookup returns CDR1 MDHEN and CDR2 SYDVKM. The CDR3 covers 11 residues. CDR3 sequence (DNA): TGTGCCAGCAGAAGTAGCGGGGACAGGTACTTC. Translation: CASRSSGDRYF. The complete variable domain, with remaining parts taken from reference TRBV28 and TRBJ2-7, reads DVKVTQSSRYLVKRTGEKVFLECVQDMDHENMFWYRQDPGLGLRLIYFSYDVKMKEKGDIPEGYSVSREKKERFSLILESASTNQTSMYLCASRSSGDRYFGPGTRLTVT.

This clone was found a few times. The gene calls are TRBV28 and TRBJ2-3; 8 nucleotides line up with TRBD1. From germline, CDR1 is MDHEN and CDR2 SYDVKM. CDR3 length equals 15 residues. V lost 2 bases to trimming and J lost 2 bases; unmatched junction nucleotides: 3. CDR3 in amino acids: CASSLVQGVTDTQYF. DNA for the CDR3: TGTGCCAGCAGTTTAGTACAGGGGGTCACAGATACGCAGTATTTT.

The chain joins TRBV21-1 to TRBJ2-7; the table's D gene call, TRBD1, was not cross checked with the DNA. TRBV21-1 has pseudogene status. The CDR3 is made up of 13 amino acids. CDR3 DNA sequence: TGTGCCAGCATCACGACAGGATCCTACGAGCAGTACTTC. Protein sequence: CASITTGSYEQYF.

This clone was counted only a few times. The DNA for the CDR3 is TGTGCCAGCAGCTTGGGGACTAGCGGGGGGAGCTCCTACAATGAGCAGTTCTTC. As protein: CASSLGTSGGSSYNEQFF. This chain connects TRBV5-4 to TRBJ2-1, with TRBD2 matching 14 bases. Germline CDR1 is SGHNT and CDR2 is YYREEE (reference sequence). This CDR3 is built from 18 residues. V shed 0 bases, J shed 0 bases, and the junction held 2 bases outside the gene matches.

This chain uses TRBV5-4 with TRBJ1-1, with D perhaps TRBD1 (6 bases). This CDR3 spans 13 amino acids. V gave up 4 bases and J gave up 8 bases, with 15 bases separating them. From germline, CDR1 is SGHNT and CDR2 YYREEE (reference sequence). This CDR3 reads CASSPIQGNEAFF. The CDR3 DNA reads as TGTGCCAGCAGCCCGATACAGGGAAACGAAGCTTTCTTT.

The chain links TRBV27 to TRBJ1-1, with 8 bases fitting TRBD1. V lost 5 bases and J lost 4; bases outside the gene matches: 3. CDR3 length: 13 amino acids. Germline V gene sequence: CDR1 MNHEY, CDR2 SMNVEV (reference sequence). In DNA, the CDR3 is TGTGCCAGCAGTACAGGGGGTACCACTGAAGCTTTCTTT. The encoded protein is CASSTGGTTEAFF.

This clone turned up a few times. This chain uses TRBV14 with TRBJ1-1, with 10 bases fitting TRBD1. CDR3 length equals 15 residues. Germline lookup yields CDR1 SGHDN and CDR2 FVKESK. V gave up 4 bases and J gave up 4 bases; unmatched junction bases: 6. The CDR3 DNA is TGTGCCAGCAGCCCCGGGACAGGGGCGACCACTGAAGCTTTCTTT. Its protein product is CASSPGTGATTEAFF.

Worth noting for this clone: Other DNA sequences in the same sample also yield this CDR3. The chain is built from TRBV28 and TRBJ2-6, with 8 bases matching TRBD1. J lost 0 bases, V lost 6 bases, and 7 bases had no gene match. This CDR3 region has 17 residues. Per germline, CDR1 MDHEN and CDR2 SYDVKM. CDR3 DNA sequence: TGTGCCAGCAGCCTAGGGACAGGCGTCTCTGGGGCCAACGTCCTGACTTTC. This encodes CASSLGTGVSGANVLTF.

This chain uses TRBV5-1 with TRBJ1-1; tentative D call: TRBD1 (5 bases). The V end lost 5 bases, the J end lost 1 base, and 9 bases lay between the germline ends. CDR3 size: 13 residues. In germline, CDR1 is SGHRS, CDR2 YFSETQ. This CDR3 is CASRATENTEAFF. The DNA for the CDR3 is TGCGCCAGCAGGGCGACAGAGAACACTGAAGCTTTCTTT. Combining the CDR3 with reference TRBV5-1 and TRBJ1-1 gives the whole variable domain KAGVTQTPRYLIKTRGQQVTLSCSPISGHRSVSWYQQTPGQGLQFLFEYFSETQRNKGNFPGRFSGRQFSNSRSEMNVSTLELGDSALYLCASRATENTEAFFGQGTRLTVV.

The genes are TRBV18 and TRBJ2-7, with a weak D call TRBD1 (6 bases). Deletions cut 4 bases from V and 1 base from J, with 11 bases between. This CDR3 spans 14 amino acids. Germline CDR1 and CDR2: KGHSH and LQKENI. The CDR3 nucleotides read TGTGCCAGCTCACGCGACAGGACTTCCTACGAGCAGTACTTC. As protein: CASSRDRTSYEQYF.

The J gene is TRBJ2-1, the V gene TRBV7-6, with 8 bases lining up with TRBD2. The germline gives CDR1 SGHVS, CDR2 FNYEAQ. The length of the CDR3 is 15 residues. The ends lost 6 bases at V and 3 bases at J; junction bases unmatched: 7. The CDR3 reads CASSFGLALYNEQFF. The CDR3 DNA sequence: TGTGCCAGCAGTTTCGGACTAGCCCTCTACAATGAGCAGTTCTTC.

This clone was seen only a few times. The CDR3 DNA follows: TGTGCCAGTAGTATAGGCCGGACAGGTCATAGCAATCAGCCCCAGCATTTT. Amino acid sequence: CASSIGRTGHSNQPQHF. The rearrangement joins TRBV19 to TRBJ1-5; TRBD1 matches 7 bases. The germline CDR1 and CDR2 sequences are LNHDA and SQIVND (reference sequence). This CDR3 has 17 residues. V lost 1 base, J lost 0 bases, and 6 bases stayed unmatched.

The chain links TRBV28 to TRBJ1-1; D is uncertain. Trimming took off 5 bases at V and 0 bases at J, with 22 bases between the two ends. The germline V gene encodes CDR1 MDHEN and CDR2 SYDVKM. The CDR3 is 18 amino acids. The CDR3 coding sequence is TGTGCCAGCAGTCGTGCAGGCGTCTACAGTTATATGAACACTGAAGCTTTCTTT. Translation: CASSRAGVYSYMNTEAFF.